The rows below give T cell receptor beta chains drawn from one sample of a study of T cells in localized non-small cell lung cancer. Profiling relied on immunoSEQ multiplex PCR, and the TCRdb table lists in-frame clones only, not all of them. The table lists approximately 140,000 clones, roughly 90% of them singletons. Sample: peripheral blood, taken before any cancer treatment. These receptors came from a female donor over 55 with stage I lung adenocarcinoma. Both conserved end residues are part of each CDR3. D genes are given only for firm matches. Size tells how often a clone was seen (once, few, many) or the class of an expanded clone, and some rows leave it out.

j_gene	abundance	v_gene	len	d_gene	CDR3nt	CDR3aa
TRBJ2-7	-	TRBV7-9	13	-	TGTGCCAGCAGCTTAACTGGCAGCGGCGAGCAGTACTTC	CASSLTGSGEQYF
TRBJ1-5	-	TRBV5-4	14	-	TGTGCCAGCAGTTTTACAAATAGCAATCAGCCCCAGCATTTT	CASSFTNSNQPQHF
TRBJ1-4	-	TRBV28	15	-	TGTGCCAGCAGTCCTCCCGGGGAGACTAATGAAAAACTGTTTTTT	CASSPPGETNEKLFF
TRBJ2-2	-	TRBV2	15	-	TGTGCCAGCAGTGAATTCACGGGGAACACCGGGGAGCTGTTTTTT	CASSEFTGNTGELFF
TRBJ2-5	-	TRBV7-6	15	TRBD2	TGTGCCAGCAGCCGGATAACTAGCGGCCAAGAGACCCAGTACTTC	CASSRITSGQETQYF
TRBJ1-5	-	TRBV19	14	-	TGTGCCACCACGGACAGCATCGGCAATCAGCCCCAGCATTTT	CATTDSIGNQPQHF
TRBJ1-5	once	TRBV18	14	TRBD1	TGTGCCAGCTCACCAGCGACAGGGGATCAGCCCCAGCATTTT	CASSPATGDQPQHF
TRBJ2-2	once	TRBV10-1	16	-	TGCGCCAGCAGTGAGTCTAGGCTCCAATCCACCGGGGAGCTGTTTTTT	CASSESRLQSTGELFF
TRBJ1-2	-	TRBV7-8	15	-	TGTGCCAGCAGCTTAGGCACGGGAAGGGGCTATGGCTACACCTTC	CASSLGTGRGYGYTF
TRBJ2-6	-	TRBV29-1	16	TRBD1	TGCAGCGCCGGACAGGGTTCTCTCTCTGGGGCCAACGTCCTGACTTTC	CSAGQGSLSGANVLTF
TRBJ2-2	few	TRBV11-2	17	TRBD1	TGTGCCAGCAGCTGGCCTGCACAGGGGGCCCCCACCGGGGAGCTGTTTTTT	CASSWPAQGAPTGELFF
TRBJ1-1	-	TRBV29-1	13	-	TGCAGCGTTGAGAAGGGGATGAACACTGAAGCTTTCTTT	CSVEKGMNTEAFF
TRBJ2-5	-	TRBV9	13	-	TGTGCCAGCAGCACCCCGGGCCAAGAGACCCAGTACTTC	CASSTPGQETQYF
TRBJ2-1	-	TRBV9	16	-	TGTGCCAGCAGCGTAGGAGGACAGAGCTCCTACAATGAGCAGTTCTTC	CASSVGGQSSYNEQFF
TRBJ2-3	-	TRBV6-5	15	TRBD2	TGTGCCAGCAGCCCCCCACTAGCGGGAGTAGATACGCAGTATTTT	CASSPPLAGVDTQYF
TRBJ1-5	-	TRBV19	15	TRBD1	TGTGCCAGTAGTTCCACAGGGGCCCAGAGTCAGCCCCAGCATTTT	CASSSTGAQSQPQHF
TRBJ2-7	-	TRBV5-4	16	-	TGTGCCAGCAGCCCCCCGTGGGGGACTGACTCCTACGAGCAGTACTTC	CASSPPWGTDSYEQYF
TRBJ2-3	-	TRBV11-2	15	-	TGTGCCAGCAGCTTAGCTGCAGGGGGGACAGATACGCAGTATTTT	CASSLAAGGTDTQYF
TRBJ1-2	-	TRBV28	13	-	TGTGCCAGCAGTTTCACAGGGAGGGATGGCTACACCTTC	CASSFTGRDGYTF
TRBJ1-4	-	TRBV15	16	TRBD1	TGTGCCACCAGCAGAGGGGACAGTACAACTAATGAAAAACTGTTTTTT	CATSRGDSTTNEKLFF
TRBJ2-6	-	TRBV5-1	18	TRBD1	TGCGCCAGCAGCTTGGCCGGGACAGGGGGCGCTGGGGCCAACGTCCTGACTTTC	CASSLAGTGGAGANVLTF
TRBJ2-1	-	TRBV7-9	13	-	TGTGCCAGCAGCCCGAGGGGCCCCGCCGAGCAGTTCTTC	CASSPRGPAEQFF
TRBJ2-5	once	TRBV7-6	11	-	TGTGCCAGCAGCTTTCATGAGACCCAGTACTTC	CASSFHETQYF
TRBJ1-5	-	TRBV19	13	-	TGTGCCGTGGACAAGGGAGGAGGTCAGCCCCAGCATTTT	CAVDKGGGQPQHF
TRBJ2-7	-	TRBV29-1	12	-	TGCAGCGTTGGACAGAGCTCCTACGAGCAGTACTTC	CSVGQSSYEQYF
TRBJ2-5	-	TRBV5-1	14	-	TGCGCCAGCAGCTCCCTGACAAGCCAAGAGACCCAGTACTTC	CASSSLTSQETQYF
TRBJ1-5	-	TRBV9	14	-	TGTGCCAGCAGCGTATCAGGGGACGCCCGGCCCCAGCATTTT	CASSVSGDARPQHF
TRBJ2-1	-	TRBV5-4	14	TRBD1	TGTGCCAGCAGCTTGGTGGACAGGGCCAATGAGCAGTTCTTC	CASSLVDRANEQFF
TRBJ2-7	-	TRBV5-4	15	TRBD1	TGTGCCAGCAGCCAAAGGGACAGGGGGACCTACGAGCAGTACTTC	CASSQRDRGTYEQYF
TRBJ2-7	-	TRBV9	14	TRBD1	TGTGCCAGCAGCGTAGGACAGGGGCAACACGAGCAGTACTTC	CASSVGQGQHEQYF
TRBJ1-5	-	TRBV7-8	17	-	TGTGCCAGCAGCTCTAATAGATTTATTGGCGGTCATCAGCCCCAGCATTTT	CASSSNRFIGGHQPQHF
TRBJ1-1	-	TRBV19	15	-	TGTGCCAGTAGTGACTCCCCGGCAGGGTATAGTGAAGCTTTCTTT	CASSDSPAGYSEAFF